This T cell receptor beta chain was documented in a study of post-analysis software for immune sequencing data (dated by TCRdb to about 2015). Study-wide context: Relapsing-remitting, secondary progressive and progressive-relapsing multiple sclerosis were recorded as disease courses, and subtype annotation was lacking for some patients. A subset of samples was prepared in parallel using single-end sample barcoding, then pooled and co-amplified after Illumina adapter ligation. The multiple sclerosis patient repertoires were compared with more than 10 previously published healthy control repertoires from donors aged about 6 to 25 years.

Here is what the overall study found, with its caveats: Direct clustering with F measure revealed strong co-clustering of samples prepared in the same batch, which led to a batch-effect correction. Compared with controls, multiple sclerosis patients had significantly lower normalized Chao1 diversity, a finding suggesting substantial peripheral T-cell clonal expansion. The multiple sclerosis patient group was slightly younger than the control group.

To demonstrate the VDJtools post-analysis software, the study profiled TCR beta repertoires from the peripheral blood of 13 young patients with multiple sclerosis. The multiple sclerosis patients were children and adolescents ranging in age from roughly 6 to 15 years. Library generation was performed with PCR. TCRdb records Illumina HiSeq 2500 as the sequencer. To reduce PCR and sequencing biases, unique molecular identifiers were built into the TCR beta cDNA libraries. Every 1 to 10 million input T cells yielded approximately 500,000 cDNA molecules, meaning each molecule approximated one T cell. The patient libraries were prepared and sequenced using the same protocol as the earlier healthy control dataset. Within a given batch, samples were prepared together, multiplexed and sequenced on the same HiSeq lane. On the authors' methods: MIGEC was used to process the raw barcoded reads, and molecular identifier groups with only a single read were discarded before consensus assembly and CDR3 extraction. Clonotype tables were post-analysed with VDJtools, normalizing diversity by down-sampling all datasets to the smallest sample size. Repertoire overlap clustering matched CDR3 amino acid but not nucleotide sequences to correct batch-related cross-sample contamination. The public sequencing data were trimmed at Q25 with fastp and processed into clonotypes with MiXCR by TCRdb, which kept only in-frame beta chains. All rows with the same CDR3 protein become a single entry with the most common DNA and genes. These V and J calls derive from TCRdb rather than the authors' analysis. The sample table records 650,000 to 900,000 distinct CDR3 sequences; 46% of these occur just once. Approximately 4.4% of the sample lies in the top ten.

Comment on this clonotype: No cognate antigen has been identified for it. One junction end disagrees with the germline gene, perhaps due to a read error.

This receptor was obtained from a girl aged 10 to 17 with multiple sclerosis. The sequencing sample was made of blood.

CDR3 reads: CSVGQGGYQGTQYF. The nucleotide sequence reads as follows: TGCAGCGTTGGGCAGGGGGGGTACCAAGGGACCCAGTACTTC. Recombination linked TRBV29-1 to TRBJ2-5, with the D call perhaps TRBD1 or TRBD2, each one matching 7 bases. The germline V gene supplies CDR1 SQVTM and CDR2 ANQGSEA. The CDR3 contains 14 residues, cysteine and phenylalanine counted. Left in the record is the CDR3 DNA by itself, 42 bases read in frame from the first base. The reference TRBV29-1 and TRBJ2-5 proteins fill in what lies around the CDR3, so the full variable domain reads SAVISQKPSRDICQRGTSLTIQCQVDSQVTMMFWYRQQPGQSLTLIATANQGSEATYESGFVIDKFPISRPNLTFSTLTVSNMSPEDSSIYLCSVGQGGYQGTQYFGPGTRLLVL.